Listed below are T cell receptor beta chains from one sample, sequenced in a study of CD8 T cells in Susac syndrome. TCRdb itself ran the immunoSEQ multiplex PCR reads through MiXCR, one entry per CDR3 protein. Among about 430,000 distinct CDR3 sequences listed, around 85% were seen once. Sequenced sample: CD8+ T cells from PBMCs. These receptors came from a human donor with multiple sclerosis. CDR3s include the opening cysteine and the closing phenylalanine or tryptophan. D genes are given only for firm matches. Clone size, where shown, is once, few, many, or a class for clones that have expanded.

j_gene | v_gene | d_gene | abundance | CDR3nt | CDR3aa
TRBJ1-1 | TRBV11-2 | . | . | TGTGCCAGCAGCTTATGGGGGGGCCATCGGATGGATCGAGGGACTGAAGCTTTCTTT | CASSLWGGHRMDRGTEAFF
TRBJ1-5 | TRBV19 | . | . | TGTGCCAGTAGTATAGCCCCACGGGGACGTTCTCAGCCCCAGCATTTT | CASSIAPRGRSQPQHF
TRBJ2-3 | TRBV6-1 | . | . | TGTGCCAGCAGCCCGCTCCTGGGGCCTAGCACAGATACGCAGTATTTT | CASSPLLGPSTDTQYF
TRBJ2-7 | TRBV11-3 | TRBD1 | few | TGTGCCAGCAGTCCGGACAGGGGCCACGAGCAGTACTTC | CASSPDRGHEQYF
TRBJ2-5 | TRBV3-1 | . | . | TGTGCCAGCAGCCAAGAGTTGGGGGTCGGAGAGACCCAGTACTTC | CASSQELGVGETQYF
TRBJ2-2 | TRBV11-2 | TRBD2 | . | TGTGCCAGCAAAACTAGCGGGGGGGCCCACGGGGAGCTGTTTTTT | CASKTSGGAHGELFF
TRBJ2-7 | TRBV7-9 | . | . | TGTGCCAGCAGCTTAGCGTCGGACGAGCAGTACTTC | CASSLASDEQYF
TRBJ2-1 | TRBV16 | . | once | TGTGCCAGCAGCCACCTCGGTGGCACACACTCCTACAATGAGCAGTTCTTC | CASSHLGGTHSYNEQFF
TRBJ2-2 | TRBV27 | TRBD2 | . | TGTGCCAGCAGTTTCGGACTAGCGGGGGGGGCCGGGGAGCTGTTTTTT | CASSFGLAGGAGELFF
TRBJ2-1 | TRBV6-4 | . | . | TGTGCCAGCAGTGATAGGACGGGGAATGAGCAGTTCTTC | CASSDRTGNEQFF
TRBJ1-5 | TRBV5-1 | TRBD1 | . | TGCGCCAGCAGCCCGGGACAGGGTGACGAGCCCCAGCATTTT | CASSPGQGDEPQHF
TRBJ1-2 | TRBV27 | . | . | TGTGCCAGCAGTTCTGGGAACAACTATGGCTACACCTTC | CASSSGNNYGYTF
TRBJ2-1 | TRBV20-1 | TRBD1 | . | TGCAGTGTTAGAACCGGGACAGACTACAATGAGCAGTTCTTC | CSVRTGTDYNEQFF
TRBJ2-3 | TRBV4-1 | . | . | TGCGCCAGCAGCCAAGAGCAGGGGTTCGGCACAGATACGCAGTATTTT | CASSQEQGFGTDTQYF
TRBJ1-1 | TRBV3-1 | . | once | TGTGCCAGCAGCCAAGAAAGGGTTCTAGACACTGAAGCTTTCTTT | CASSQERVLDTEAFF
TRBJ1-1 | TRBV2 | TRBD1 | . | TGTGCCAGCAGTGGACGGACAGGGAGCGCTGAAGCTTTCTTT | CASSGRTGSAEAFF
TRBJ1-1 | TRBV25-1 | . | . | TGTGCCAGCAGTAAACAGGTGAACACTGAAGCTTTCTTT | CASSKQVNTEAFF
TRBJ1-2 | TRBV27 | . | . | TGTGCCAGCAGTTTATCGCAGGGTAACTATGGCTACACCTTC | CASSLSQGNYGYTF
TRBJ2-7 | TRBV4-1 | TRBD2 | . | TGCGCCAGCAGCCACCGACTAGCGGGAGAGCCCGAGCAGTACTTC | CASSHRLAGEPEQYF
TRBJ2-5 | TRBV6-5 | . | . | TGTGCCAGCAGTTACTCCACGTCGGTTCAAGAGACCCAGTACTTC | CASSYSTSVQETQYF
TRBJ1-1 | TRBV4-1 | . | . | TGCGCCAGCAGCCAAGAAACGGGCGGAACAACTGAAGCTTTCTTT | CASSQETGGTTEAFF
TRBJ2-3 | TRBV5-1 | . | . | TGCGCCAGCAGGCAGGGGCCAGATACGCAGTATTTT | CASRQGPDTQYF
TRBJ2-1 | TRBV11-2 | TRBD2 | . | TGTGCCAGCAGCTCCTTTTCGGGGGGGCCTCTGAATGAGCAGTTCTTC | CASSSFSGGPLNEQFF
TRBJ1-4 | TRBV25-1 | TRBD1 | . | TGTGCCAGCACTCGGAAACAGGGGGCAGGAGAAAAACTGTTTTTT | CASTRKQGAGEKLFF
TRBJ2-1 | TRBV28 | . | . | TGTGCCAGCAGTTCAACAGGGATCGGGGGAAATGAGCAGTTCTTC | CASSSTGIGGNEQFF
TRBJ2-1 | TRBV2 | . | few | TGTGCCAGCAGGGGGGGCAATGAGCAGTTCTTC | CASRGGNEQFF
TRBJ2-3 | TRBV14 | . | . | TGTGCCAGCAGCCAAGATATAACACCATTCGGCGGCACAGATACGCAGTATTTT | CASSQDITPFGGTDTQYF
TRBJ2-7 | TRBV12-3/TRBV12-4 | TRBD2 | . | TGTGCCAGCAGGGGTGGGACTAGCGGGTTCCACGAGCAGTACTTC | CASRGGTSGFHEQYF
TRBJ1-1 | TRBV30 | . | . | TGTGCCTGGAGCCTGGCCACTGAAGCTTTCTTT | CAWSLATEAFF
TRBJ2-2 | TRBV29-1 | . | . | TGCAGCGTTGAGTGGGGGGCGAACACCGGGGAGCTGTTTTTT | CSVEWGANTGELFF
TRBJ2-3 | TRBV12-3/TRBV12-4 | . | once | TGTGCCAGCAGCCGCCCTTCCGGAGGTCCGGGTACGCAGTATTTT | CASSRPSGGPGTQYF
TRBJ2-3 | TRBV12-3/TRBV12-4 | . | once | TGTGCCAGCAGTTTAGCGCTCGCCGGGAGCGGAGATACGCAGTATTTT | CASSLALAGSGDTQYF
TRBJ2-1 | TRBV6-5 | . | few | TGTGCCAGCAGTTACTCTGGTAATGAGCAGTTCTTC | CASSYSGNEQFF
TRBJ1-2 | TRBV5-5 | . | . | TGTGCCAGCAGCTTGCAGGACGGAGGCTACACCTTC | CASSLQDGGYTF
TRBJ2-7 | TRBV6-5 | . | . | TGTGCCAGCAGTTACTCGAGAGTAAGCTCCTACGAGCAGTACTTC | CASSYSRVSSYEQYF
TRBJ2-3 | TRBV12-3/TRBV12-4 | . | . | TGTGCCAGCAGTTCCATACAGGGTGTCACAGATACGCAGTATTTT | CASSSIQGVTDTQYF
TRBJ1-1 | TRBV11-2 | . | . | TGTGCCAGCAGCTTCGGGACACCCATGAACACTGAAGCTTTCTTT | CASSFGTPMNTEAFF
TRBJ1-2 | TRBV4-2 | . | . | TGTGCCAGCAGCCAAGATGGCACAGGGCAGGGCTATGGCTACACCTTC | CASSQDGTGQGYGYTF
TRBJ2-7 | TRBV7-2 | TRBD2 | . | TGTGCCAGCAGCTTTAGCGGGCCCCGGTACGAGCAGTACTTC | CASSFSGPRYEQYF
TRBJ2-7 | TRBV9 | TRBD1 | . | TGTGCCAGCAGCGCCGGGACAGGGCGAAACGAGCAGTACTTC | CASSAGTGRNEQYF
TRBJ2-2 | TRBV6-2/TRBV6-3 | . | . | TGTGCCAGCACCCCGGGAGATCAGAACACCGGGGAGCTGTTTTTT | CASTPGDQNTGELFF
TRBJ2-7 | TRBV11-1 | TRBD1 | . | TGTGCCAGCAGCTTCAACAGGGGGCCCTACGAGCAGTACTTC | CASSFNRGPYEQYF
TRBJ2-7 | TRBV27 | . | . | TGTGCCAGCAGTTTAGCTACTGGTCTTTACGAGCAGTACTTC | CASSLATGLYEQYF
TRBJ2-1 | TRBV10-3 | TRBD2 | . | TGTGCCATCAGTGGTGACGAGCGGGGGGGCCTGAATGAGCAGTTCTTC | CAISGDERGGLNEQFF
TRBJ2-7 | TRBV10-2 | . | . | TGCGCCAGCAGTGAAGACATCTCCTACGAGCAGTACTTC | CASSEDISYEQYF
TRBJ1-1 | TRBV11-2 | . | . | TGTGCCAGCAGCTCTTGGGTGGGGTACACTGAAGCTTTCTTT | CASSSWVGYTEAFF